This T cell receptor (beta chain) emerged from a study of CD8+ T cells in alopecia areata. At the level of the study: Treated patients were dosed with oral tofacitinib, taking 5 to 10 mg twice daily. A 6-month period off drug followed tofacitinib, which lasted 6 to 18 months.

Study-wide results and limits: Normal scalp showed lower clonality than lesional scalp, especially alopecia totalis/universalis.

Regarding this clone: What it recognizes is unknown.

Once RNA had been extracted, it was reverse transcribed into cDNA to act as the sequencing template. Some clones are missing from TCRdb's copy, which holds only in-frame ones; the method was immunoSEQ multiplex PCR. The table records around 250,000 clones, less than 80% of them present only once. Both CD4+ and CD8+ T cells were separated by sorting PBMCs. This TCR derives from a human donor with alopecia areata. The sequences come from CD4+ T cells sorted from blood, collected at week 0.

The DNA for the CDR3 is TGTGCCAGCAGGCGGGCGAGCTATGGCTACACCTTC. It codes for CASRRASYGYTF. This sequence joins TRBV27 and TRBJ1-2; no clear D gene. The CDR3 has 12 residues. The germline V gene encodes CDR1 MNHEY and CDR2 SMNVEV (reference sequence). V lost 6 bases and J lost 4, with 9 bases in between.